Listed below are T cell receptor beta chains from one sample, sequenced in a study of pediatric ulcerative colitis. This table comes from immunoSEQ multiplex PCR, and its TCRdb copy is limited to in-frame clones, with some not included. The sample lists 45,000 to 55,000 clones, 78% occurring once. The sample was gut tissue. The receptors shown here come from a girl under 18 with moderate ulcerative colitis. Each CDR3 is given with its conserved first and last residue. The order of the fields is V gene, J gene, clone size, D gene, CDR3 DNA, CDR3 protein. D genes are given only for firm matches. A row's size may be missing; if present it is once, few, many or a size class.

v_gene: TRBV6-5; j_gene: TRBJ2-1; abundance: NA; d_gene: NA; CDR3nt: TGTGCCAGCAGTCCCAGATGGGCGGGGAATGAGCAGTTCTTC; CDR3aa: CASSPRWAGNEQFF
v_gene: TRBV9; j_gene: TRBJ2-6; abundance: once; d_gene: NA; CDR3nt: TGTGCCAGCACTAAGTCCTTGAGCTCTGGGGCCAACGTCCTGACTTTC; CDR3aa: CASTKSLSSGANVLTF
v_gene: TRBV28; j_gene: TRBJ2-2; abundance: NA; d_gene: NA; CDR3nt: TGTGCCAGCAGAGGGAATGGAGGCCCTGGGGAGCTGTTTTTT; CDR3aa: CASRGNGGPGELFF
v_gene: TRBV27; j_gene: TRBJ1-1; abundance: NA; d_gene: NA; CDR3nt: TGTGCCAGCAGTTTACGAAGGCCGATAAACACTGAAGCTTTCTTT; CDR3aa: CASSLRRPINTEAFF
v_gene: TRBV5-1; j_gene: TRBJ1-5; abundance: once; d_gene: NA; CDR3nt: TGCGCCAGCAGCCCTGATGGACAGCCTAATCAGCCCCAGCATTTT; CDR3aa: CASSPDGQPNQPQHF
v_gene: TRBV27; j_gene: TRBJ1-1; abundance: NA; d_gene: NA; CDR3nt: TGTGCCAGCAGTTTATCGGGCAGGGAGACAGCTTTCTTT; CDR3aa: CASSLSGRETAFF
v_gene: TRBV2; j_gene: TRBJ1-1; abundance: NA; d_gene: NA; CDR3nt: TGTGCCAGCAATTGGAGGGCTGAAGCTTTCTTT; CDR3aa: CASNWRAEAFF
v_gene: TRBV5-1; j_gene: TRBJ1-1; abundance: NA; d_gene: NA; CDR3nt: TGCGCCAGCAGCTTGCTTTTGGACCCAGGGAGAACTGAAGCTTTCTTT; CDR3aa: CASSLLLDPGRTEAFF
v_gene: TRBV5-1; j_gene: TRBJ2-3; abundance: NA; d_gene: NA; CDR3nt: TGCGCCAGCTGGTCGGCTACCATGACAGATACGCAGTATTTT; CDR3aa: CASWSATMTDTQYF
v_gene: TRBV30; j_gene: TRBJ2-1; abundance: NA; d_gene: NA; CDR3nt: TGTGCCTGGAGTCTTGGCAATGAGCAGTTCTTC; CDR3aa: CAWSLGNEQFF
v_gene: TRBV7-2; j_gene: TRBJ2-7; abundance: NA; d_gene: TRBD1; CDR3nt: TGTGCCAGCAGCTCCAGGACAGGGAACCTCTACGAGCAGTACTTC; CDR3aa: CASSSRTGNLYEQYF
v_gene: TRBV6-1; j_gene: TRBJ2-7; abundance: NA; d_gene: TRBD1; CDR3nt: TGTGCCAGCAGTGAAGTTATTGTAACAGGGGTCTACTACGAGCAGTACTTC; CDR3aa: CASSEVIVTGVYYEQYF